A selection of T cell receptor beta chains follows, all from one sample in a study of blood T cell repertoires in COVID-19. Only in-frame clones appear in the TCRdb table, and some are missing; sequencing was by immunoSEQ multiplex PCR. This table holds more than 65,000 clones, more than 75% found once. Material: peripheral blood. These receptors all stem from an elderly woman with acute or convalescent COVID-19. CDR3s include the opening cysteine and the closing phenylalanine or tryptophan.

CDR3 protein	V gene
CASSQRSLGNTEAFF	TRBV3-1/TRBV3-2
CAWLQGDYPDTQYF	TRBV30
CASSVQGASEAFF	TRBV12-3/TRBV12-4
CASGHPSGRATGELFF	TRBV12-5
CASSSLVGQNEKLFF	TRBV5-1
CASDRGNSYNEQFF	TRBV6-5
CASSSGQGLNEKLFF	TRBV11-3
CASSSSRGSSTGELFF	TRBV5-4
CATSDSLRGRVDTQYF	TRBV24-1
CASSSPLAGGRVLSYEQYF	TRBV28
CASSSDREYYEQYF	TRBV6-6
CAISGNPTGTVHTGELFF	TRBV10-3
CASSELVGFAADTQYF	TRBV6-1
CAGRQGLNTEAFF	TRBV28
CASSRTSGSSGFTDTQYF	TRBV7-9
CASSLQGTGRLNEQYF	TRBV6-5
CASGLTGGVGELFF	TRBV19
CASSLVRGGETQYF	TRBV5-4
CASSIGQFMNTEAFF	TRBV7-6
CASSLAGGAETQYF	TRBV7-2
CATSGGDRGKVGELFF	TRBV24-1
CASSEKLDTLSNQPQHF	TRBV7-6
CASSQDRRSTDTQYF	TRBV7-2
CASSQEMGGSETQYF	TRBV4-1
CASSERGLAGDGQFF	TRBV2
CASSFRLAGGYEQYF	TRBV27
CASSLARGEQFF	TRBV7-2
CAISDRASGLQETQYF	TRBV10-3
CASSLGGTSVYNEQFF	TRBV11-2
CASSYSTTQYF	TRBV6-2/TRBV6-3
CASSMRVRGLNTEAFF	TRBV19
CASRTGSTGELFF	TRBV5-1
CASSVVGNEKLFF	TRBV7-9
CASSRAIAGGKYNEQFF	TRBV5-4
CASSPLTGPGHEQYF	TRBV6-5
CASSLPGDEAFF	TRBV9
CASSRTGSNTEAFF	TRBV18
CASSFSNEQFF	TRBV28
CASRNWYQETQYF	TRBV19
CASSLWTGLSGNTIYF	TRBV5-1
CASSEDNYSNQPQHF	TRBV5-1
CASSLGTSEEETQYF	TRBV5-1
CASSQDTRQASSYEQYF	TRBV14
CASSPPPRGGSYEQYF	TRBV7-6
CSASVRDTEAFF	TRBV20-1
CASSLVQGNRYGYTF	TRBV28
CASSYSRNRIYGYTF	TRBV6-5
CASSPSPGTPYGYTF	TRBV13
CASSPQLQGGDEQYF	TRBV18
CAISESPGETNEKLFF	TRBV10-3
CASTPGSSSGNTIYF	TRBV5-1
CASSGGLAGGPNEQFF	TRBV5-1
CASGALAEETQYF	TRBV2
CASSHDRRNEKLFF	TRBV14
CASSEISPEQFF	TRBV6-1
CASSFLTPAGTDTQYF	TRBV7-9
CASSDPAGGPTETQYF	TRBV27
CASSLDRGSGNTIYF	TRBV7-3
CARRAASFDRRENEQFF	TRBV4-1
CASSAVAGGPFNEQFF	TRBV6-1